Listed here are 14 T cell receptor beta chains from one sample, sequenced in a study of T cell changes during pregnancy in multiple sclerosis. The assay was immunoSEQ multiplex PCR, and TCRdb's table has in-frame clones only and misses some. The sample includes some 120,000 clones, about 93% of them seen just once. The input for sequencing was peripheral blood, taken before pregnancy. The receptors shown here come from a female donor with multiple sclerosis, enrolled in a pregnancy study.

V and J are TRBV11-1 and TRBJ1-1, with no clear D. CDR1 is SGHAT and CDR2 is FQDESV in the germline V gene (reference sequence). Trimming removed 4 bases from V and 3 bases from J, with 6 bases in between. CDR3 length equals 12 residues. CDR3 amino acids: CASSYSYTEAFF. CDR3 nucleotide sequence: TGTGCCAGCAGCTACAGCTACACTGAAGCTTTCTTT.

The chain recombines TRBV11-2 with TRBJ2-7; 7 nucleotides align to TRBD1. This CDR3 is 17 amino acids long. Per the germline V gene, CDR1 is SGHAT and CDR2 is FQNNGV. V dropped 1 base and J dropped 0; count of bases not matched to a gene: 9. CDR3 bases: TGTGCCAGCAGCTTAGTCCCTTCCGGGACAGACTCCTACGAGCAGTACTTC. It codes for CASSLVPSGTDSYEQYF.

Written as DNA, the CDR3 is TGTGCCAGCAGCGTAGTACTACACTCCCAAGAGACCCAGTACTTC. It is translated as CASSVVLHSQETQYF. The chain links TRBV9 to TRBJ2-5; no definite D call. V was cut by 0 bases and J by 1 base, with 10 bases left in between. CDR1 is SGDLS, CDR2 YYNGEE, per germline. The CDR3 sequence is 15 residues long.

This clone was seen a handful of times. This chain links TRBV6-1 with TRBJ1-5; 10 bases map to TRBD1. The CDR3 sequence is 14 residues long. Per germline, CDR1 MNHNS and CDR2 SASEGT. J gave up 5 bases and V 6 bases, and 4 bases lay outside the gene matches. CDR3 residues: CASSRGQGYQPQHF. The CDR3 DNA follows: TGTGCCAGCAGCAGGGGACAGGGGTATCAGCCCCAGCATTTT.

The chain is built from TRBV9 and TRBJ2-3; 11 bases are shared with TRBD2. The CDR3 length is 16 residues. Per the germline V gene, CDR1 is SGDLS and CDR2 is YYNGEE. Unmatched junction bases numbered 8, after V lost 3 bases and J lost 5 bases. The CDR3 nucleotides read TGTGCCAGCAGCGACCCCGAAACTAGCGGGAGAGATACGCAGTATTTT. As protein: CASSDPETSGRDTQYF.

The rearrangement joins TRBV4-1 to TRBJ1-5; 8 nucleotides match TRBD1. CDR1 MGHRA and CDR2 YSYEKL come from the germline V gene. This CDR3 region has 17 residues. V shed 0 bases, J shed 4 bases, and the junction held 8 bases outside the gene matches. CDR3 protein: CASSQEAGRGPNQPQHF. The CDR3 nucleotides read TGCGCCAGCAGCCAAGAAGCGGGCAGGGGGCCTAATCAGCCCCAGCATTTT.

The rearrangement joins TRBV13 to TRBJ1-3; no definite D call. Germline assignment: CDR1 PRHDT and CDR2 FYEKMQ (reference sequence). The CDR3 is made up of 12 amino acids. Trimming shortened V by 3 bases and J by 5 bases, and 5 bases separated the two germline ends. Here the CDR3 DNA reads TGTGCCAGCAGCTTCTCCCGAAACACCATATATTTT. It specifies CASSFSRNTIYF.

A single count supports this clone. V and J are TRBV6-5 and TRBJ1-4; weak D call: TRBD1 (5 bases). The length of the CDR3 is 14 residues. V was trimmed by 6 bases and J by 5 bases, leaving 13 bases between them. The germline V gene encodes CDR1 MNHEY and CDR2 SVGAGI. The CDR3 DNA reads TGTGCCAGCAGGTCTCCGGGGGAGAATGAAAAACTGTTTTTT. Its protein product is CASRSPGENEKLFF.

CDR3 sequence: CAWSVTLNTEAFF. The DNA for the CDR3 is TGTGCCTGGAGTGTGACTCTGAACACTGAAGCTTTCTTT. This chain connects TRBV30 to TRBJ1-1, with D hard to call. The CDR3 is 13 amino acids. V lost 0 bases and J lost 0, with 5 bases in between. The germline gives CDR1 GTSNPN, CDR2 SVGIG (reference sequence).

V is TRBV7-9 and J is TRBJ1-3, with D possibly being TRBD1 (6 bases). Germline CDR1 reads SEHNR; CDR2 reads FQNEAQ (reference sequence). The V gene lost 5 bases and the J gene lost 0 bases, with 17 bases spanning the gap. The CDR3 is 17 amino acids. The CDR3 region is CASSPWDTRHSGNTIYF. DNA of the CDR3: TGTGCCAGCAGCCCCTGGGACACTAGGCACTCTGGAAACACCATATATTTT.

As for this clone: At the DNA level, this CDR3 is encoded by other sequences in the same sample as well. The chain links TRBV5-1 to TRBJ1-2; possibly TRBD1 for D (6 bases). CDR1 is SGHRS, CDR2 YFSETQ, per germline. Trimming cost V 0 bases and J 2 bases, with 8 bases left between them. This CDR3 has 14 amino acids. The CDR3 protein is CASSLDRANYGYTF. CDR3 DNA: TGCGCCAGCAGCTTGGACAGGGCGAACTATGGCTACACCTTC.

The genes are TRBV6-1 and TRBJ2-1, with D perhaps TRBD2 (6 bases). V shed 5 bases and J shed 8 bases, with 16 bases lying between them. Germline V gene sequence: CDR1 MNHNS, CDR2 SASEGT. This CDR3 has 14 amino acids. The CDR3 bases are TGTGCCAGCAGTTTGGCGACTAGGGGCGATGAGCAGTTCTTC. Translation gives CASSLATRGDEQFF.

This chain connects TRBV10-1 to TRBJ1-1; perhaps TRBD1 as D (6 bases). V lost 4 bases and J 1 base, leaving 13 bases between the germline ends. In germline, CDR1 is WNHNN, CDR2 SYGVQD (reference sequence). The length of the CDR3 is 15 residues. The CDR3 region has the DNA TGCGCCAGCAGTGCAGGGGCGAGTAGGAACACTGAAGCTTTCTTT. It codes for CASSAGASRNTEAFF.

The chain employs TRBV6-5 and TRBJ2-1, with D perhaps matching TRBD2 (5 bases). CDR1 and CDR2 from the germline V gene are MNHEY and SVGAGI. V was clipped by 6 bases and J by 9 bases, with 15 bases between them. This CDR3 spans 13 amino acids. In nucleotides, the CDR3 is TGTGCCAGCAGAGCCCCTTTGGGGAGTGAGCAGTTCTTC. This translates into CASRAPLGSEQFF.